This TCR beta chain was identified in a study of tumor and adjacent non-tumor tissue in lung cancer. Overall study results and limits: Tumor repertoires had a smaller top 100 clone share than normal lung. Shorter survival was associated with higher TCR diversity in tumors.

Per germline, CDR1 ENHRY and CDR2 SYGVKD. The CDR3 spans 12 residues. No cell sorting was done before RNA was extracted from the tissue. This non-tumor lung sample came from over 3 cm beyond the tumor edge. In regard to this clonotype: Its antigen is unidentified. One end of the junction varies from germline; a read error may be responsible.

Three rounds of nested PCR, following a modified ARM-PCR protocol, produced the TCRbeta library. Via MiXCR, TCRdb re-called the multiplex PCR reads, giving one row per CDR3 protein. The data show about 100,000 distinct CDR3 sequences, 55% to 65% seen once. The material sequenced was distant non-tumor lung tissue. The TCR sequence derives from a man aged 25 to 45 with non-small cell lung cancer. The chain couples TRBV10-3 to TRBJ2-1; D is unclear. This CDR3 is CVISGWDNEQFF. The DNA of the CDR3 is TGTGTCATCAGTGGATGGGACAATGAGCAGTTCTTC.